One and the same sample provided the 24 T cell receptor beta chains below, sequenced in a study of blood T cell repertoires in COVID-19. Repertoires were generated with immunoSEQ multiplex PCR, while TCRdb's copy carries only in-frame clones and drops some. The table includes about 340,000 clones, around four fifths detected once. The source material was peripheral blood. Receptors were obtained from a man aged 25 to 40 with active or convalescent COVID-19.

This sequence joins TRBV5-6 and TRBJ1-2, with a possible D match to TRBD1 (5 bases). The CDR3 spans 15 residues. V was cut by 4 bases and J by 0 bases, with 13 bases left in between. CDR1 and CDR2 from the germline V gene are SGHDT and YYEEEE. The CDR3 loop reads CASSLGVLANYGYTF. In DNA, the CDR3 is TGTGCCAGCAGCCTAGGGGTGTTGGCTAACTATGGCTACACCTTC.

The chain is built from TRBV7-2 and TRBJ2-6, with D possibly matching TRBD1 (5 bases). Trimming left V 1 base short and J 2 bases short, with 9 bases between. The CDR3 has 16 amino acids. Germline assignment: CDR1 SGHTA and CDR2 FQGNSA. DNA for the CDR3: TGTGCCAGCAGCTTAGATCCAGGGCCTGGGGCCAACGTCCTGACTTTC. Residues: CASSLDPGPGANVLTF.

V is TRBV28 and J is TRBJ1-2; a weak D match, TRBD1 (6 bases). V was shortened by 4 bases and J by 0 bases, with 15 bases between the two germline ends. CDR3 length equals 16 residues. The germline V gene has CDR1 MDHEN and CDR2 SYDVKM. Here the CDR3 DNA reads TGTGCCAGCAGTTCTACAGGGTTCCCTACTAACTATGGCTACACCTTC. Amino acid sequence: CASSSTGFPTNYGYTF.

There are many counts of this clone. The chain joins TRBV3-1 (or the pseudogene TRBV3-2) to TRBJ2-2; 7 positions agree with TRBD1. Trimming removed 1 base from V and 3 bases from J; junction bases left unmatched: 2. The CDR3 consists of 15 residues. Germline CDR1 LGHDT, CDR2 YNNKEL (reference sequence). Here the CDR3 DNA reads TGTGCCAGCAGCCAAGGAGACAGGGACACCGGGGAGCTGTTTTTT. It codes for CASSQGDRDTGELFF.

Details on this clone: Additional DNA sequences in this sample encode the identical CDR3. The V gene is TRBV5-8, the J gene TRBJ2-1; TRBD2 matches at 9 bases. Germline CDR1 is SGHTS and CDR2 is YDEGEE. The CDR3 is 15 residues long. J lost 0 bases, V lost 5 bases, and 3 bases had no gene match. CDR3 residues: CASRLAGYSYNEQFF. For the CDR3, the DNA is TGTGCCAGCAGACTAGCGGGTTACTCCTACAATGAGCAGTTCTTC. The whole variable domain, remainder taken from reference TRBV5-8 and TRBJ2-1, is EAGVTQSPTHLIKTRGQQATLRCSPISGHTSVYWYQQALGLGLQFLLWYDEGEERNRGNFPPRFSGRQFPNYSSELNVNALELEDSALYLCASRLAGYSYNEQFFGPGTRLTVL.

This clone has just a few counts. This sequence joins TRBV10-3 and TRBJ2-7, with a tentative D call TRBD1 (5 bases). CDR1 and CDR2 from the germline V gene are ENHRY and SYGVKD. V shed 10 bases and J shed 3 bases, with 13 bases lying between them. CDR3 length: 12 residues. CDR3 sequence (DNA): TGTGCCACCCGCGACAGAGGCTACGAGCAGTACTTC. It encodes CATRDRGYEQYF.

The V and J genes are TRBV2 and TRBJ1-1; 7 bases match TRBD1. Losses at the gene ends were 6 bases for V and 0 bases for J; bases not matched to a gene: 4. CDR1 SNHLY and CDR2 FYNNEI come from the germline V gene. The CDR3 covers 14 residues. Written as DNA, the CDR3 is TGTGCCAGCAGCCGGGACAGAATGAACACTGAAGCTTTCTTT. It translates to CASSRDRMNTEAFF.

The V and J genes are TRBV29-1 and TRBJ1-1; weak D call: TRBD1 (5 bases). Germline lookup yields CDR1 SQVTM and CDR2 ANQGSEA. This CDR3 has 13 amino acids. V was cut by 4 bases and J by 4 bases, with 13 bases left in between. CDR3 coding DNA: TGCAGCGTTGGGGAGGGGTGGGGCACTGAAGCTTTCTTT. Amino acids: CSVGEGWGTEAFF. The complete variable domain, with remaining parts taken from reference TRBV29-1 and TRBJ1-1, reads SAVISQKPSRDICQRGTSLTIQCQVDSQVTMMFWYRQQPGQSLTLIATANQGSEATYESGFVIDKFPISRPNLTFSTLTVSNMSPEDSSIYLCSVGEGWGTEAFFGQGTRLTVV.

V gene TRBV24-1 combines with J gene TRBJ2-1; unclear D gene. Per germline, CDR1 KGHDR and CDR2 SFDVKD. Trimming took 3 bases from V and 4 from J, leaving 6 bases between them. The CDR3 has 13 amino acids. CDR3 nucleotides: TGTGCCACCAGTGATAGCCCTTACAATGAGCAGTTCTTC. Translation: CATSDSPYNEQFF.

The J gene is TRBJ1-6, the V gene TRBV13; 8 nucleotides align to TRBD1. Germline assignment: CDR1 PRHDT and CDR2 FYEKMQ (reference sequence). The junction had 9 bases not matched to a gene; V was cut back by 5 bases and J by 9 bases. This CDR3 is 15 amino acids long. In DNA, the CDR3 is TGTGCCAGCAGCCCGGGTACAGGGGGTGTTTCACCCCTCCACTTT. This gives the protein CASSPGTGGVSPLHF.

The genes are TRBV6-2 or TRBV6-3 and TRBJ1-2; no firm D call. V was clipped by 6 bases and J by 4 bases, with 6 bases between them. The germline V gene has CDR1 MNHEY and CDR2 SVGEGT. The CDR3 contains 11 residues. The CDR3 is CASSRSYGYTF. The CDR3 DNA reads TGTGCCAGCAGCAGGAGCTATGGCTACACCTTC.

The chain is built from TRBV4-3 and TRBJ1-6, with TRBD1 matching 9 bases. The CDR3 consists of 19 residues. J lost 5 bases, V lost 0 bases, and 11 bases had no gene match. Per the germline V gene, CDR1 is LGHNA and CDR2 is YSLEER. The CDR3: CASSQDLVVQGADNSPLHF. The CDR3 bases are TGCGCCAGCAGCCAAGATTTAGTGGTACAGGGGGCGGATAATTCACCCCTCCACTTT.

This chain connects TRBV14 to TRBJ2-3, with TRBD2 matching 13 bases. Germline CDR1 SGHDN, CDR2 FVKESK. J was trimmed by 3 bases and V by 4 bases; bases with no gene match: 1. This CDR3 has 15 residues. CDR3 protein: CASSRGLAGTDTQYF. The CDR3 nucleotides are TGTGCCAGCAGCCGGGGACTAGCGGGAACAGATACGCAGTATTTT.

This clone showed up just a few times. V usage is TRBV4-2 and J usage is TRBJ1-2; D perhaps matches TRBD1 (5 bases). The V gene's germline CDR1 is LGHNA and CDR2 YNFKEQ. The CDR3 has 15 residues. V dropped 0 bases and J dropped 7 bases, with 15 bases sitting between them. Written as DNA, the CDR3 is TGTGCCAGCAGCCAAGACAACGGGCAGGGTGGTGGCTACACCTTC. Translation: CASSQDNGQGGGYTF.

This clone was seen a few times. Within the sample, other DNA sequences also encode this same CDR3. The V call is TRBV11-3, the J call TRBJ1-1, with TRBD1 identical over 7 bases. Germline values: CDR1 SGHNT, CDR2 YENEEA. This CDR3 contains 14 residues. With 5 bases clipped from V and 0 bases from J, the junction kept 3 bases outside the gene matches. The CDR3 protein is CASSPGQMNTEAFF. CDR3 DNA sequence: TGTGCCAGCAGCCCGGGACAGATGAACACTGAAGCTTTCTTT.

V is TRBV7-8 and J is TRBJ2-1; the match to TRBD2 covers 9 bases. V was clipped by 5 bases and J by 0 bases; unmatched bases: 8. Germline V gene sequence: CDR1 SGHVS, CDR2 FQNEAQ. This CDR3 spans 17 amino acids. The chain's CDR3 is CASSPRRGGGSYNEQFF. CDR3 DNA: TGTGCCAGCAGCCCCCGACGCGGGGGGGGCTCCTACAATGAGCAGTTCTTC.

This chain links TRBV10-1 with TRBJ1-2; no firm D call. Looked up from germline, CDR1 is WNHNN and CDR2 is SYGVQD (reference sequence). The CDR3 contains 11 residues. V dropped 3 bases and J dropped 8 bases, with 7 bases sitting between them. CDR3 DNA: TGCGCCAGCAGTGAAGGGAGGGGCTACACCTTC. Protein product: CASSEGRGYTF.

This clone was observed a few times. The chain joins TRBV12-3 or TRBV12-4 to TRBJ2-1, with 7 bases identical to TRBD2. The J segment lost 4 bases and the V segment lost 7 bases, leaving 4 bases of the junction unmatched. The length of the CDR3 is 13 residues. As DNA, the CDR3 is TGTGCCAGCACCGGCGGGGGATACAATGAGCAGTTCTTC. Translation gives CASTGGGYNEQFF.

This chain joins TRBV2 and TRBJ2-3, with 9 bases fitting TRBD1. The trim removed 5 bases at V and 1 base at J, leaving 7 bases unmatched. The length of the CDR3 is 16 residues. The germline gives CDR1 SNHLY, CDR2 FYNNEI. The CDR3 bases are TGTGCCAGCAGTACCGGACAGGGGAGGGGCACAGATACGCAGTATTTT. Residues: CASSTGQGRGTDTQYF.

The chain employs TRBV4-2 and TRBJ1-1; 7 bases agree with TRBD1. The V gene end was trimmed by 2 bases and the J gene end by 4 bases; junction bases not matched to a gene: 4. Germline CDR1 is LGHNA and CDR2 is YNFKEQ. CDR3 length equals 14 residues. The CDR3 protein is CASSQRGGVTEAFF. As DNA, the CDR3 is TGTGCCAGCAGCCAAAGAGGGGGCGTCACTGAAGCTTTCTTT.

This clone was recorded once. The CDR3 DNA is TGCGCCAGCAGCCAAGGTGGGGGGGCTCCTAATGAAAAACTGTTTTTT. Amino acids: CASSQGGGAPNEKLFF. The rearrangement uses TRBV4-1 and TRBJ1-4; the D gene is possibly TRBD1 (6 bases). This CDR3 is built from 16 residues. CDR1 and CDR2 from the germline V gene are MGHRA and YSYEKL. V was trimmed by 1 base and J by 3 bases, leaving 12 bases between them.

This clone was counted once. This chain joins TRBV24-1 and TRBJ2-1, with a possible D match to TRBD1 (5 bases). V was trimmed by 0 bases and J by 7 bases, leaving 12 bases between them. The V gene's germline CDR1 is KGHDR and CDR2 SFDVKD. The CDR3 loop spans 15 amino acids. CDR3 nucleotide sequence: TGTGCCACCAGTGATTTGGGCAGGGTCAATAATGAGCAGTTCTTC. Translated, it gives CATSDLGRVNNEQFF.

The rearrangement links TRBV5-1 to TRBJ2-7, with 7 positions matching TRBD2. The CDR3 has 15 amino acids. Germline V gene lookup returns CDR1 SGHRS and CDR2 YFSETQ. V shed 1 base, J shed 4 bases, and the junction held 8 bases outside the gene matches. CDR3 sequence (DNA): TGCGCCAGCAGCTTGACGACTAGCATGGAGTACGAGCAGTACTTC. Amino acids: CASSLTTSMEYEQYF.

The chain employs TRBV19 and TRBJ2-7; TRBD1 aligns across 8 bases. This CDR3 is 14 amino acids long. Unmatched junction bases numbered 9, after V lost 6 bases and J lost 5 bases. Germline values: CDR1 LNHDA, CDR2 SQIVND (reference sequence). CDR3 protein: CASSLLTGADEQYF. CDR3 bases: TGTGCCAGTAGCCTTCTGACAGGGGCGGACGAGCAGTACTTC.